This is a list of T cell receptor beta chains from one sample in a study of long-term antiretroviral therapy in people with HIV. The table came from immunoSEQ multiplex PCR; TCRdb's copy has only in-frame clones and leaves some out. The data show 6,700 or so clones, with about three quarters seen just once and around 6.8% held by the top ten. This material consisted of unsorted PBMCs, taken 0.1 years before starting antiretroviral therapy. The origin of the receptors is a man between 18 and 35 years old with HIV. The CDR3 runs from the conserved cysteine through the conserved F or W. Fields, in order: D gene, clone size, V gene, J gene, CDR3 DNA, CDR3 protein. A D gene is named only where the DNA matches it firmly. The listing skips clone size in some rows; elsewhere it reads once, few, many or a size class.

NA	NA	TRBV10-3	TRBJ2-3	TGTGCCATCAGCACTCCCACAGATACGCAGTATTTT	CAISTPTDTQYF
NA	NA	TRBV7-3	TRBJ2-2	TGTGCCAGCAGCCCGCAGGGTATGGGCACCGGGGAGCTGTTTTTT	CASSPQGMGTGELFF
NA	NA	TRBV2	TRBJ2-5	TGTGCCAGCAGTGAAGCGGTCAGGCTCCAGTACTTC	CASSEAVRLQYF
TRBD1	once	TRBV28	TRBJ1-2	TGTGCCAGCAGTTTGAAGGGGACTGGACAGGGGGTTGGCTACACCTTC	CASSLKGTGQGVGYTF
TRBD1	NA	TRBV25-1	TRBJ2-2	TGTGCCAGCGTCTCCCCGGGACAGGGAGAGTTCGGGGAGCTGTTTTTT	CASVSPGQGEFGELFF
NA	NA	TRBV15	TRBJ1-3	TGTGCCACCAGCTTTAGAGGGAACACCATATATTTT	CATSFRGNTIYF
NA	NA	TRBV7-8	TRBJ1-1	TGTGCCAGCAGCTTAGTTCGAGGTGAAGCTTTCTTT	CASSLVRGEAFF
TRBD1	NA	TRBV6-6	TRBJ1-2	TGTGCCAGCAGTTACGCACTCATCGGGACAGGGGGTGGCTACACCTTC	CASSYALIGTGGGYTF
TRBD1	NA	TRBV4-1	TRBJ2-1	TGCGCCAGCAGGTTAGACAGGGGGCCGGGAAATGAGCAGTTCTTC	CASRLDRGPGNEQFF
TRBD1	NA	TRBV5-1	TRBJ1-2	TGCGCCAGCAGTTTACAGGGGGCCTCGAATGGCTACACCTTC	CASSLQGASNGYTF
NA	NA	TRBV9	TRBJ1-2	TGTGCCAGCAGCGTTCAAGAAGGGGCTGGTGGCTACACCTTC	CASSVQEGAGGYTF
NA	NA	TRBV20-1	TRBJ1-1	TGCAGTCGCCTGGTGAACACTGAAGCTTTCTTT	CSRLVNTEAFF
TRBD2	NA	TRBV28	TRBJ2-6	TGTGCCAGCAAGCTAGCGGGGTCCTCTGGGGCCAACGTCCTGACTTTC	CASKLAGSSGANVLTF
NA	few	TRBV6-1	TRBJ2-6	TGTGCCAGCAGTGAAGAAGACTCTGGGGCCAACGTCCTGACTTTC	CASSEEDSGANVLTF
NA	NA	TRBV10-3	TRBJ2-3	TGTGCCATCAGTGCCCCTCGGGGGGCCGACACAGATACGCAGTATTTT	CAISAPRGADTDTQYF
NA	NA	TRBV6-1	TRBJ2-7	TGTGCCAGCGCGGGCTATGGCAGCGACCTTTACGAGCAGTACTTC	CASAGYGSDLYEQYF
NA	few	TRBV5-1	TRBJ1-2	TGCGCCAGCAGCTTGGTGTCGGGAACGCCTAACTATGGCTACACCTTC	CASSLVSGTPNYGYTF
NA	NA	TRBV27	TRBJ2-3	TGTGCCAGCAGTTTCAGAGTCCCATACACAGATACGCAGTATTTT	CASSFRVPYTDTQYF